A selection of T cell receptor beta chains follows, all from one sample in a study of human T cells and chemical hapten exposure. A single record per CDR3 protein comes from TCRdb applying MiXCR to the RACE reads. The table includes 100,000 to 150,000 distinct CDR3 sequences, approximately 9.5% detected once. What was sequenced was whole blood. The source is a male donor in good health. Some clones in this sample may be carry-over from other donors' samples. Each CDR3 is given with its conserved first and last residue. A D gene is named only where the DNA matches it firmly.

TRBJ2-3	TRBD2	TRBV6-5	16	CASKWRRDYTTDTQYF
TRBJ1-1	NA	TRBV6-5	15	CASSPGTEMNTEAFF
TRBJ2-2	NA	TRBV9	16	CASSTFSRGGTGELFF
TRBJ2-7	TRBD1	TRBV20-1	12	CSAGSQGYEQYF
TRBJ2-4	NA	TRBV5-6	20	CASSLRKAGGLWLAGNIQYF
TRBJ2-2	TRBD1	TRBV4-3	15	CASRQGVGGTGELFF
TRBJ2-7	TRBD1	TRBV14	17	CASSQVDTGTGDDEQYF
TRBJ2-3	NA	TRBV4-2	17	CASSQTEGGAVTDTQYF
TRBJ2-7	NA	TRBV27	15	CASSFGGVESYEQYF
TRBJ1-2	NA	TRBV29-1	13	CSVETDWAYGYTF
TRBJ2-1	TRBD2	TRBV7-2	15	CASSRGSGSYNEQFF
TRBJ2-2	TRBD2	TRBV5-4	16	CASSPLAGQRTGELFF
TRBJ1-6	NA	TRBV2	15	CASSTEGLLNSPLHF
TRBJ2-5	TRBD2	TRBV4-2	16	CASSQQGTAGQETQYF
TRBJ1-1	NA	TRBV10-3	14	CAISESAGEPEAFF
TRBJ2-1	TRBD2	TRBV5-1	16	CASLPSEGGPSNEQFF
TRBJ1-1	NA	TRBV5-1	18	CASEWGIRSGGMNTEAFF
TRBJ2-1	TRBD2	TRBV29-1	14	CSVEPAGNYNEQFF
TRBJ1-2	NA	TRBV11-2	14	CASSLLPANYSYTF
TRBJ2-1	TRBD1	TRBV4-2	15	CASSIGQGPYNEQFF
TRBJ1-6	TRBD1	TRBV4-2	15	CASSNRDSYGSPLHF
TRBJ2-2	NA	TRBV6-2/TRBV6-3	16	CASSRMRDINTGELFF
TRBJ1-1	NA	TRBV5-1	12	CASSLDGGLAFF
TRBJ2-1	TRBD1	TRBV19	14	CASSKGARYNEQFF
TRBJ2-2	TRBD2	TRBV6-4	17	CASKAVALAGDTGELFF
TRBJ1-5	TRBD1	TRBV19	15	CASSTRQGSNQPQHF
TRBJ2-5	TRBD2	TRBV20-1	16	CSASPLSGGGQETQYF
TRBJ2-5	NA	TRBV25-1	11	CASSELGTQYF
TRBJ2-1	NA	TRBV7-9	13	CASSPDGYNEQFF
TRBJ2-7	TRBD1	TRBV5-5	16	CASSLAGTDSSYEQYF
TRBJ2-3	NA	TRBV5-1	14	CASSLGLGADTQYF
TRBJ2-7	NA	TRBV6-2/TRBV6-3	13	CASSSNEGYEQYF
TRBJ2-1	TRBD1	TRBV7-9	15	CASSLTGQGINEQFF
TRBJ2-1	TRBD2	TRBV7-6	17	CASSLPRLAGGLDEQFF
TRBJ2-1	TRBD2	TRBV5-1	15	CASSLDSGDYNEQFF
TRBJ2-5	TRBD2	TRBV29-1	17	CSVEDQEASGPQETQYF
TRBJ2-7	NA	TRBV12-3/TRBV12-4	13	CASSPTSSYEQYF
TRBJ1-1	NA	TRBV5-1	17	CASSLADQGRMNTEAFF
TRBJ2-1	NA	TRBV6-5	13	CASSSRDYNEQFF
TRBJ2-1	NA	TRBV5-5	17	CASTRILAGRINNEQFF
TRBJ2-5	NA	TRBV27	15	CASSLVGAGQETQYF
TRBJ2-7	NA	TRBV14	14	CASSQFGGSYEQYF
TRBJ2-7	NA	TRBV7-6	15	CASSLGDKASYEQCF
TRBJ2-4	TRBD2	TRBV20-1	16	CSARALAGGPRNIQYF
TRBJ2-3	TRBD2	TRBV7-2	15	CASSPSGGGADTQYF
TRBJ1-1	NA	TRBV7-2	14	CASSLARENTEAFF
TRBJ1-1	NA	TRBV6-5	13	CASRWGENTEAFF
TRBJ2-3	TRBD2	TRBV6-2/TRBV6-3	16	CASSYSRLAMEDTQYF
TRBJ2-2	TRBD1	TRBV2	15	CASSTGQGADGELFF
TRBJ2-7	TRBD2	TRBV6-5	15	CASLTLAGGTYEQYF
TRBJ2-2	NA	TRBV24-1	14	CATRGDGGTGELFF
TRBJ1-5	TRBD1	TRBV2	15	CASSRDSGKNQPQHF
TRBJ1-5	NA	TRBV5-5	15	CASSRGITYQQPQHF
TRBJ2-1	NA	TRBV14	16	CASSQAMGLWRNEQFF